These 2 T cell receptor beta chains were all obtained from the same sample, sequenced in a study of blood T cell repertoires in COVID-19. Repertoires were generated with immunoSEQ multiplex PCR, while TCRdb's copy carries only in-frame clones and drops some. Of 55,000 or so clones listed, about 88% are singletons. What was sequenced was peripheral blood. The receptors stem from a man between 60 and 75 years old with active COVID-19.

The chain recombines TRBV30 with TRBJ2-5, with 10 positions matching TRBD2. In germline, CDR1 is GTSNPN, CDR2 SVGIG (reference sequence). V shed 0 bases, J shed 0 bases, and the junction held 1 base outside the gene matches. This CDR3 is built from 15 residues. The CDR3, as DNA: TGTGCCTGGAGTGTCGGGACTAGCGACCAAGAGACCCAGTACTTC. This sequence encodes CAWSVGTSDQETQYF.

This clone has more than one count but fewer than ten. The CDR3 coding sequence is TGTGCCAGCAGTCTGACCGGGGAAGCCGACGAGCAGTACTTC. Its translation is CASSLTGEADEQYF. The genes are TRBV6-6 and TRBJ2-7; TRBD2 might be the D (5 bases). The CDR3 runs to 14 residues. The germline CDR1 and CDR2 sequences are MNHNY and SVGAGI (reference sequence). Trimming took off 5 bases at V and 5 bases at J, with 16 bases between the two ends.